Listed below are T cell receptor beta chains from one sample, sequenced in a study of blood T cell repertoires in COVID-19. Sequenced by immunoSEQ multiplex PCR; TCRdb stores in-frame clones only, minus some. The sample has under 450,000 clones, 80% to 85% seen once. Sequenced: PBMCs or T cells enriched from blood (not recorded which). All receptors derive from a woman in her forties or fifties who had recovered from COVID-19. CDR3s include the opening cysteine and the closing phenylalanine or tryptophan. Each record gives: J gene, V gene, D gene, clone size, CDR3 DNA, CDR3 protein. A D gene is named only where the DNA matches it firmly. The size field is filled for only some rows; it gives once, few, many or a size class.

>TRBJ1-4|TRBV5-4|TRBD1|NA
TGTGCCAGCAGCTCGGGACAGCCTAATGAAAAACTGTTTTTT
CASSSGQPNEKLFF
>TRBJ1-5|TRBV4-2|NA|NA
TGTGCCAGCAGCCTTCGGTCCCTAGGCGATCAGCCCCAGCATTTT
CASSLRSLGDQPQHF
>TRBJ1-1|TRBV30|TRBD1|few
TGTGCCTGGGGACAGGGGTACGAAGCTTTCTTT
CAWGQGYEAFF
>TRBJ2-2|TRBV6-4|NA|NA
TGTGCCAGCTTATATCTGGGGGAGCTGTTTTTT
CASLYLGELFF
>TRBJ1-1|TRBV3-1/TRBV3-2|TRBD1|NA
TGTGCCAGCAGCCAGGGACAGGGGGTTTTGAGTGAAGCTTTCTTT
CASSQGQGVLSEAFF
>TRBJ2-4|TRBV4-1|NA|NA
TGCGCCAGCAGCCAAGCACAGGGAGCCAAAAACATTCAGTACTTC
CASSQAQGAKNIQYF
>TRBJ1-5|TRBV7-2|TRBD1|NA
TGTGCCAGCAGCTTATTGGGACAGGTAAATCAGCCCCAGCATTTT
CASSLLGQVNQPQHF
>TRBJ2-3|TRBV3-1/TRBV3-2|TRBD2|NA
TGTGCCAGCAGCCCTCCCAGGACTAGCGAGTCAGATACGCAGTATTTT
CASSPPRTSESDTQYF
>TRBJ1-2|TRBV2|TRBD1|few
TGTGCCAGCAGTGATAGTTCAGGGGGCGGTGGAGGAGGCTACACCTTC
CASSDSSGGGGGGYTF
>TRBJ2-7|TRBV9|TRBD2|once
TGTGCCAGCAGCGTAGGGGGGGGACCCGGCTACGAGCAGTACTTC
CASSVGGGPGYEQYF
>TRBJ1-1|TRBV7-3|TRBD1|NA
TGTGCCAGCAGAATACAGGGGTGGGCCACTGAAGCTTTCTTT
CASRIQGWATEAFF
>TRBJ1-3|TRBV9|TRBD1|NA
TGTGCCAGCAGCGTAGATCCAGGGGGGACTGGAAACACCATATATTTT
CASSVDPGGTGNTIYF
>TRBJ2-1|TRBV7-6|TRBD2|NA
TGTGCCAGCAGACAAGATACGGCTAGCGGGAGATACAATGAGCAGTTCTTC
CASRQDTASGRYNEQFF
>TRBJ2-7|TRBV7-2|NA|NA
TGTGCCAGCAGCTTAGATAGCGGTTACGAGCAGTACTTC
CASSLDSGYEQYF
>TRBJ2-1|TRBV9|NA|NA
TGTGCCAGCAGCGTAGGGGCTAGCACGGGTATCGATGAGCAGTTCTTC
CASSVGASTGIDEQFF
>TRBJ1-1|TRBV6-2/TRBV6-3|TRBD1|NA
TGTGCCAGCAGCCAAGGACAGGGACGAGCTGAAGCTTTCTTT
CASSQGQGRAEAFF
>TRBJ1-1|TRBV30|NA|NA
TGTGCCTGGAGGGGTCCGGGACACCGGAACACTGAAGCTTTCTTT
CAWRGPGHRNTEAFF
>TRBJ2-7|TRBV20-1|TRBD1|NA
TGCAGTGCGTCGACAGGGGGGAGTCAGTACTTC
CSASTGGSQYF
>TRBJ1-2|TRBV9|NA|few
TGTGCCAGCAAATTTGGGCCTCTGGAGGATTATGGCTACACCTTC
CASKFGPLEDYGYTF
>TRBJ1-6|TRBV11-3|TRBD1|NA
TGTGCCAGCAGCTTAGGCGGAGGGACAGGGCGTTCACCCCTCCACTTT
CASSLGGGTGRSPLHF
>TRBJ1-2|TRBV6-2/TRBV6-3|TRBD1|once
TGTGCCAGCAGCCTCGGGACAGACTATGGCTACACCTTC
CASSLGTDYGYTF
>TRBJ1-1|TRBV2|NA|NA
TGTGCCAGCAGGACAGTCCGGCGACTTTTTGAAGCTTTCTTT
CASRTVRRLFEAFF
>TRBJ2-7|TRBV7-8|TRBD1|NA
TGTGCCAGCAGCCTGCGGACAGGGGGCGAGCAGTACTTC
CASSLRTGGEQYF
>TRBJ1-3|TRBV28|NA|NA
TGTGCCAGCAGTAGCTCGGGGATCTCTGGAAACACCATATATTTT
CASSSSGISGNTIYF
>TRBJ1-2|TRBV6-1|NA|NA
TGTGCCAGCAGTGAAGGCCCGGCACTAAACTATGGCTACACCTTC
CASSEGPALNYGYTF
>TRBJ1-2|TRBV5-6|NA|NA
TGTGCCAGCAGCAAGGACTTTAGTCATGGCTACACCTTC
CASSKDFSHGYTF
>TRBJ1-3|TRBV7-2|TRBD1|NA
TGTGCCAGCAGCTTAGTCATCACAGGGGCGGGAAACACCATATATTTT
CASSLVITGAGNTIYF
>TRBJ1-3|TRBV3-1/TRBV3-2|NA|NA
TGTGCCAGCAGCCAAGCTGCTGGAAACACCATATATTTT
CASSQAAGNTIYF
>TRBJ2-7|TRBV19|TRBD1|few
TGTGCCAGTAGTATAGGAGGGGGCCGCTACGAGCAGTACTTC
CASSIGGGRYEQYF
>TRBJ2-3|TRBV15|TRBD2|NA
TGTGCCACCAGCAGATCCGGGACTAGCGGGGGCTCCTCTAGCACAGATACGCAGTATTTT
CATSRSGTSGGSSSTDTQYF
>TRBJ1-6|TRBV28|NA|NA
TGTGCCAGCAGTTCTACAGGGAGAGGGAATTCACCCCTCCACTTT
CASSSTGRGNSPLHF
>TRBJ1-5|TRBV7-9|TRBD1|NA
TGTGCCAGCAGCTCGACAGGGAATCAGCCCCAGCATTTT
CASSSTGNQPQHF
>TRBJ2-3|TRBV27|NA|NA
TGTGCCAGCAGTCCCCTTTGGACTTCAGATACGCAGTATTTT
CASSPLWTSDTQYF
>TRBJ2-7|TRBV7-8|NA|NA
TGTGCCAGCAGCGGTCGTCGGGCCTACGAGCAGTACTTC
CASSGRRAYEQYF
>TRBJ1-1|TRBV6-2/TRBV6-3|NA|NA
TGTGCCAGCAGTTACGAGGCCGATAACTTAAACACTGAAGCTTTCTTT
CASSYEADNLNTEAFF
>TRBJ2-2|TRBV11-2|NA|many
TGTGCCAGTGCACAGGGTTACACCGGGGAGCTGTTTTTT
CASAQGYTGELFF